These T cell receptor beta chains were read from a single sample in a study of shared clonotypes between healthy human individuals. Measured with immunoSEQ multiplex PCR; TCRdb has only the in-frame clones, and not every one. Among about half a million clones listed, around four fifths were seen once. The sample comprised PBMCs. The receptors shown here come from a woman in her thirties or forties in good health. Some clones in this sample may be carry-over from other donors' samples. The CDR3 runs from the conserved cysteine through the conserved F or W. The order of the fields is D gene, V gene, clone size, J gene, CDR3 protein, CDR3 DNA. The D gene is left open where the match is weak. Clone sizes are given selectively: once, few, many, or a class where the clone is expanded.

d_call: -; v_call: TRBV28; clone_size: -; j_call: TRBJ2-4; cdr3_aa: CASSPAGQLAKNIQYF; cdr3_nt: TGTGCCAGCAGTCCAGCGGGACAGCTAGCCAAAAACATTCAGTACTTC
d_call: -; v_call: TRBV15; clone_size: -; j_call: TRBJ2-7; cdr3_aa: CATSGQEAIYEQYF; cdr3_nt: TGTGCCACCAGCGGCCAAGAGGCTATCTACGAGCAGTACTTC
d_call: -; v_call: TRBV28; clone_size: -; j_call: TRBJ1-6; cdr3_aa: CASSFRRGLYNSPLHF; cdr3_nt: TGTGCCAGCAGTTTTCGACGGGGTCTTTATAATTCACCCCTCCACTTT
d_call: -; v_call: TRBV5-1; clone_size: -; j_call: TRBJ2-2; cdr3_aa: CASSLVGTRFWGGELFF; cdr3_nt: TGCGCCAGCAGCTTGGTCGGGACCAGATTTTGGGGCGGGGAGCTGTTTTTT
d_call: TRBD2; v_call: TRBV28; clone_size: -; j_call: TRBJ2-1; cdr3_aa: CASSLRGLAGTDEQFF; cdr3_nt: TGTGCCAGCAGTTTACGGGGACTAGCGGGAACGGATGAGCAGTTCTTC
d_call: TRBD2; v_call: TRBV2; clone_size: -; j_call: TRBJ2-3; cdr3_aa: CASSEGLAGTQYF; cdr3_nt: TGTGCCAGCAGTGAGGGACTAGCAGGAACGCAGTATTTT
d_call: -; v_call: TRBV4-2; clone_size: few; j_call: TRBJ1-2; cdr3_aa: CASSQDDRGYTF; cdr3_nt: TGTGCCAGCAGCCAAGACGACAGGGGCTACACCTTC
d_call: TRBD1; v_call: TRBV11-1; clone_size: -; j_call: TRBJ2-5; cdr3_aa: CASSPWAGGETQYF; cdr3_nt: TGTGCCAGCAGCCCCTGGGCAGGGGGCGAGACCCAGTACTTC
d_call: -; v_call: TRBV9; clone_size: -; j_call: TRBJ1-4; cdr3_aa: CASSVGAATNEKLFF; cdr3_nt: TGTGCCAGCAGCGTAGGGGCGGCAACTAATGAAAAACTGTTTTTT
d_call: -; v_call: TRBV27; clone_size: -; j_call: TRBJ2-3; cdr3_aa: CASSLGPDTQYF; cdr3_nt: TGTGCCAGCAGTTTAGGTCCAGATACGCAGTATTTT
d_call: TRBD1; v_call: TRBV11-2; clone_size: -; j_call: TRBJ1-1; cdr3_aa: CASSFDRDTEAFF; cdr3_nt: TGTGCCAGCAGCTTCGACAGGGACACTGAAGCTTTCTTT
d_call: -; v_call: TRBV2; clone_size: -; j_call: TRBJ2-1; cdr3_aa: CASILADSYNEQFF; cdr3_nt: TGTGCCAGCATCCTAGCCGACTCTTACAATGAGCAGTTCTTC
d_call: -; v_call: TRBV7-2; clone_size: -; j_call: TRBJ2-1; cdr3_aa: CASSQPPPGYNEQFF; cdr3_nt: TGTGCCAGCAGCCAGCCCCCCCCGGGGTACAATGAGCAGTTCTTC
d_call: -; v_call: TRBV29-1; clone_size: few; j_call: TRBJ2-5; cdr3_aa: CSVEGTEQETQYF; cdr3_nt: TGCAGCGTTGAGGGGACGGAACAAGAGACCCAGTACTTC
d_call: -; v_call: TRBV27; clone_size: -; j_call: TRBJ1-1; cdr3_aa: CASRQGVGTEAFF; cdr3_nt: TGTGCCAGCAGGCAGGGAGTAGGCACTGAAGCTTTCTTT
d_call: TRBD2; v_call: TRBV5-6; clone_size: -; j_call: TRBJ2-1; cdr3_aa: CASSLAGRAGGSYNEQFF; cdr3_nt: TGTGCCAGCAGCTTGGCCGGGAGGGCCGGAGGCTCCTACAATGAGCAGTTCTTC
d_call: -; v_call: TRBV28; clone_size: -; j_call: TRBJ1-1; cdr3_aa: CASSWVGGLTEAFF; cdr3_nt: TGTGCCAGCAGTTGGGTAGGAGGGCTCACTGAAGCTTTCTTT
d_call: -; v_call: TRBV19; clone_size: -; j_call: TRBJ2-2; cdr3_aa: CASSPRLGSGGTGELFF; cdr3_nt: TGTGCCAGTAGTCCCCGGTTGGGGTCAGGAGGCACCGGGGAGCTGTTTTTT
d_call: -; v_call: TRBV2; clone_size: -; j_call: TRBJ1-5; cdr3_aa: CASNGRYSNQPQHF; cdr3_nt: TGTGCCAGCAACGGGAGGTATAGCAATCAGCCCCAGCATTTT
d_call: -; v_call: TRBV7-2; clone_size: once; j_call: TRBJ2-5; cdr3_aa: CASSLFRETQYF; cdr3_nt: TGTGCCAGCAGCCTCTTCCGAGAGACCCAGTACTTC
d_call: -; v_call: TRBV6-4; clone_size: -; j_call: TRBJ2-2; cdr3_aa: CASSDSTGTGELFF; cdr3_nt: TGTGCCAGCAGTGACTCGACGGGGACCGGGGAGCTGTTTTTT
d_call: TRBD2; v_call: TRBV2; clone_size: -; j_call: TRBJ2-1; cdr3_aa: CASSGTSGSYNEQFF; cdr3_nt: TGTGCCAGCAGTGGGACTAGCGGGTCTTACAATGAGCAGTTCTTC
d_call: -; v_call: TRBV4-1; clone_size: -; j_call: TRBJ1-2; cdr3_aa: CASSQMQGVFYGYTF; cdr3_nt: TGCGCCAGCAGCCAAATGCAAGGGGTCTTCTATGGCTACACCTTC
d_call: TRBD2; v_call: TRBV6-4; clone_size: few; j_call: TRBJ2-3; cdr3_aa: CASSAAGEAVDTQYF; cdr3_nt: TGTGCCAGCAGTGCAGCGGGAGAGGCTGTAGATACGCAGTATTTT
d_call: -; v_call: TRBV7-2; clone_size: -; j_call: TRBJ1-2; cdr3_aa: CASSFQTGETHGYTF; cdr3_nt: TGTGCCAGCAGCTTCCAAACGGGAGAAACCCATGGCTACACCTTC